This TCR beta chain came from a study of graft-versus-host responses after intestinal transplantation. Profiled with immunoSEQ multiplex PCR; TCRdb holds only in-frame clones, not every one. The sample includes roughly 81,000 clones, approximately 80% of them seen just once. The CDR3 is made up of 13 amino acids. V lost 1 base and J 7 bases, leaving 8 bases between the germline ends. Germline V CDR1 and CDR2: SGHTA, FQGNSA. Turning to this clone: What it recognizes is unknown.

The sample here was unstimulated CD4+ T cells sorted from spleen or lymph node cells, taken before intestinal transplant. This sequence originates from a human donor who received an intestinal transplant. The rearrangement joins TRBV7-2 to TRBJ2-1; possible D gene TRBD2, 5 bases. The CDR3 region is CASSLEAENEQFF. In DNA form, the CDR3 reads TGTGCCAGCAGCTTAGAAGCGGAAAATGAGCAGTTCTTC.